This TCR beta chain comes out of a study of blood T cell repertoires in COVID-19 (dated by TCRdb to 2019 to 2021). Study-wide context: Samples from collaborators originated in the United States, Italy and Spain and spanned both the acute and convalescent phases of COVID-19. The prospective study material was composed of cDNA or gDNA derived from T cells, B-cell-depleted T cells, or PBMCs. Subjects who had been exposed to COVID-19, were actively infected with it, or had recovered from it provided the deeply sampled blood TCRbeta repertoires that made up the dataset. The repertoires were released in a freely available public database meant as a resource for research on the immune response to SARS-CoV-2. The samples were drawn from the first 160 participants of the ongoing ImmuneRACE study and from under 1,500 subjects provided by 6 global collaborators. Nearly every sample came with metadata listing a de-identified subject ID, COVID-19 status, age in years and sex. HLA class I and class II types, where available, came from metadata supplied by the sample provider rather than from assay-based typing. Here is what the overall study found, with its caveats: The quantity of clinical and demographic metadata differed by source and by participant and was supplied without curation.

Between the V and J ends, shortened by 7 bases and 4 bases respectively, the junction contains 15 bases. CDR1 and CDR2 (KGHSH, LQKENI) derive from the germline V gene. Measured from the cysteine to the phenylalanine, the CDR3 is 14 residues long. The only DNA kept is the CDR3, 42 bases in frame from the first base. Collaborating institutions collected whole blood in K2EDTA tubes following their own protocols. For TCRbeta analysis, collaborators shipped samples in one of three forms: frozen whole blood, isolated PBMCs, or DNA extracted from either of those sample types. TCRbeta CDR3 regions were amplified from genomic DNA by means of the immunoSEQ Assay, a bias-controlled multiplex PCR. Per the original workflow: The number of nucleated cells in each sample was estimated by amplification of reference gene primers within the assay. To quantify the absolute abundance of each unique TCRbeta CDR3 rearrangement, sequence reads were collapsed and filtered. For each sample, productive Simpson clonality was calculated as the square root of Simpson's diversity index over productive rearrangements. TCRdb obtained this table from immuneACCESS and retained in-frame rearrangements with V and J assigned. These tables miss some clones; where compared with another copy, unresolved V genes account for less than half of the shortfall, and the remainder is unexplained. V and J calls and clone size are given by that table; D and trimming were obtained from the DNA. Present in this sample are 150,000 to 200,000 clones, approximately 88% of which were seen just once. The ten largest account for around 4% of the sample.

About this clone itself: The specificity of this receptor is unknown. Per-base quality was not reported, and no clone a single base away is much larger than it.

The clonotype comes from a woman in her twenties or thirties with acute or convalescent COVID-19. Sequenced sample: peripheral blood. The rearranged segments are TRBV18 and TRBJ2-3; D gene: possibly TRBD2, on 6 matching bases. At the DNA level, the sequence is TGTGCCAGCTGCGGGGCGCTTCGGGCAGATACGCAGTATTTT. Its protein reads: CASCGALRADTQYF.